This record concerns one T cell receptor beta chain sequence. The entry originates in a study of shared clonotypes between healthy human individuals. Only in-frame clones appear in the TCRdb table, and some are missing; sequencing was by immunoSEQ multiplex PCR. Of about 680,000 clones in the sample, 92% were seen once. Naive CD8 cells lacked CD45RO, underwent positive selection for CCR7 and left out terminally differentiated effector memory CD45RA+ cells. The CDR3 runs 15 residues. Germline V gene lookup returns CDR1 PRHDT and CDR2 FYEKMQ (reference sequence). Trimming at V came to 8 bases and at J to 4 bases, leaving 10 bases not matched to a gene.

The source is a young man in good health. Sequenced: naive CD8+ T cells sorted from blood. This chain links TRBV13 with TRBJ1-1, with 10 positions matching TRBD1. The CDR3 DNA is TGTGCCAGCGGGGTGCAGGGACAGGGGTTCACTGAAGCTTTCTTT. Translated, it gives CASGVQGQGFTEAFF.